This T cell receptor (beta chain) appears in the sequencing data of a study of blood T cell repertoires in COVID-19. Across the study: There were acute and convalescent COVID-19 samples, and they came from the United States, Italy and Spain.

Generated by immunoSEQ multiplex PCR, the TCRdb table keeps only in-frame clones and is missing some. The table records about 200,000 clones, around 90% of them present only once. Germline V gene sequence: CDR1 LNHDA, CDR2 SQIVND (reference sequence). The CDR3 is made up of 17 amino acids. Trimming cost V 4 bases and J 0 bases; bases outside gene matches: 11. The receptor comes from a man aged 55 to 69 with acute or convalescent COVID-19. Sequenced: peripheral blood. This chain links TRBV19 with TRBJ1-1; 7 nucleotides line up with TRBD1. The CDR3: CASSNRGSGPMNTEAFF. CDR3 nucleotides: TGTGCCAGTAGTAACAGGGGCTCGGGCCCCATGAACACTGAAGCTTTCTTT.